This TCR beta chain stems from a study of T cell responses to AZD1222 COVID-19 vaccine. CDR1 is LGHNA, CDR2 YSLEER, per germline. There are 15 residues in the CDR3. Trimming took 0 bases from V and 13 from J, leaving 18 bases between them. Profiling relied on immunoSEQ multiplex PCR, and the TCRdb table lists in-frame clones only, not all of them. The sample carries about 150,000 clones, roughly nine tenths recorded once. The sequence was obtained from an adult in good health. This material consisted of peripheral blood, taken on day 0 of AZD1222 vaccination. The rearrangement uses TRBV4-3 and TRBJ1-4, with D perhaps matching TRBD1 (5 bases). The CDR3 sequence: CASSQELRTSRGLFF. The CDR3 DNA is TGCGCCAGCAGCCAAGAATTGAGGACATCAAGGGGACTGTTTTTT.